These 2 T cell receptor beta chains were all obtained from the same sample, sequenced in a study of human T cells and chemical hapten exposure. Someone pulled total RNA out of unfractionated whole blood. MiXCR, applied by TCRdb to the 5' RACE reads, yields one record per CDR3 protein. The sample has 110,000 or so distinct CDR3 sequences; around 20% are singletons. These receptors were obtained from a human donor in good health.

This clonotype has only a few counts. V and J are TRBV20-1 and TRBJ2-3; 9 positions agree with TRBD2. Germline assignment: CDR1 DFQATT and CDR2 SNEGSKA (reference sequence). V shed 6 bases and J 4 bases; nucleotides not matched to a gene: 5. This CDR3 is built from 13 residues. CDR3 sequence (DNA): TGCAGTGCGGGCGGGAGGGGAGCAGATACGCAGTATTTT. Its protein product is CSAGGRGADTQYF.

This clonotype was detected once. This rearrangement joins TRBV28 to TRBJ1-3; possibly TRBD1 for D (5 bases). The CDR3 consists of 14 residues. Deletions cut 6 bases from V and 5 bases from J, with 14 bases between. Germline V gives CDR1 MDHEN, CDR2 SYDVKM. As DNA, the CDR3 is TGTGCCAGCAGCCCACAGGCGGCGAGAAACACCATATATTTT. It is translated as CASSPQAARNTIYF.